The subject of this entry is one T cell receptor (beta chain). Its antigen is still unknown. This CDR3 has 16 amino acids. These data originate in a study of cytomegalovirus exposure and HLA in healthy donors. Findings and limits, study-wide: Investigators reported approximately 150 TCR beta chains as tied to cytomegalovirus.

The PCR made use of 60 Vbeta and 13 Jbeta primers. TCRdb's copy holds only in-frame clones and misses some; the assay was immunoSEQ multiplex PCR. Among about 160,000 clones, more than 75% were seen once, and the ten largest hold around 1.5%. The genes are TRBV12-2 and TRBJ2-2; TRBD2 is the table's D call and was not checked against the DNA. TRBV12-2 is described as a pseudogene. This TCR was recovered from a girl between 5 and 17 years old in good health and CMV-seropositive. The source material was PBMCs. The CDR3 sequence: CASRLGRGVDTGELFF. For the CDR3, the DNA is TGTGCAAGTCGCTTAGGTCGGGGTGTCGACACCGGGGAGCTGTTTTTT.